The next 29 T cell receptor beta chains were all read from a single sample in a study of cytomegalovirus exposure and HLA in healthy donors listed by TCRdb under 2017. The receptor library was made with the immunoSEQ multiplex PCR assay. The multiplex PCR relied on a mix of 60 forward primers for TCR Vbeta segments and 13 reverse primers for TCR Jbeta segments. In its TCRdb copy, this immuneACCESS table keeps in-frame sequences only and misses some clones. Where compared with another copy, unresolved V genes explain less than half of these, and the others have no known cause. The sample data list 150,000 or so clones, and nearly 80% of these were observed just once. The biggest ten clones account for approximately 15% of the sample. Sequencing was done on a sample of PBMCs. These receptors originate from a woman aged 40 to 50 in good health and CMV-seronegative.

This clone was detected once. CDR3 DNA: TGTGCCAGCAGTCCCGGGACAGGGGCCTACGAGCAGTACTTC. Protein: CASSPGTGAYEQYF. The rearrangement links TRBV28 to TRBJ2-7, with 10 bases identical to TRBD1. The CDR3 extends over 14 amino acids. Germline assignment: CDR1 MDHEN and CDR2 SYDVKM. The V segment lost 5 bases and the J segment 2 bases; nucleotides outside the gene matches: 3.

V is TRBV20-1 and J is TRBJ2-1, with D unresolved. V was trimmed by 0 bases and J by 10 bases, leaving 7 bases between them. Per germline, CDR1 DFQATT and CDR2 SNEGSKA (reference sequence). The CDR3 has 11 amino acids. CDR3 region: CSARDSWEQFF. In DNA, the CDR3 is TGCAGTGCTAGAGATAGCTGGGAGCAGTTCTTC.

The V call is TRBV18, the J call TRBJ2-3; weak D call: TRBD2 (5 bases). CDR3 length equals 16 residues. From germline, CDR1 is KGHSH and CDR2 LQKENI. V was pared by 3 bases and J by 2 bases, with 15 bases between. Here the CDR3 DNA reads TGTGCCAGCTCACCTCTAGCTGCGACCCTCACAGATACGCAGTATTTT. Protein: CASSPLAATLTDTQYF.

This sequence joins TRBV10-3 and TRBJ1-2; 7 bases match TRBD1. Unmatched junction bases numbered 10, after V lost 9 bases and J lost 0 bases. This CDR3 contains 15 residues. Germline CDR1 reads ENHRY; CDR2 reads SYGVKD. This CDR3 is CAISPGQPSNYGYTF. CDR3 DNA sequence: TGTGCCATATCCCCGGGACAGCCCTCTAACTATGGCTACACCTTC.

As concerns this clone: Within the sample, other DNA sequences also encode this same CDR3. J is TRBJ1-1 and V is TRBV7-3; 7 positions agree with TRBD1. J gave up 6 bases and V 6 bases, and 7 bases lay outside the gene matches. CDR3 size: 13 residues. Germline lookup yields CDR1 SGHTA and CDR2 FQGTGA. The CDR3 loop is CASSPQGRSEAFF. In DNA, the CDR3 is TGTGCCAGCAGTCCACAGGGGAGATCTGAAGCTTTCTTT.

The chain is built from TRBV4-2 and TRBJ2-2, with TRBD2 matching 7 bases. The CDR3 is made up of 17 amino acids. The V gene end was trimmed by 1 base and the J gene end by 7 bases; junction bases not matched to a gene: 12. Germline CDR1 is LGHNA and CDR2 is YNFKEQ. The CDR3 DNA reads TGTGCCAGCAGCCAAGCCACCGCGGGAGTCAGAGGCGGGGAGCTGTTTTTT. This encodes CASSQATAGVRGGELFF.

V is TRBV7-9 and J is TRBJ1-4; 7 bases fit TRBD1. CDR3 size: 15 residues. J was trimmed by 7 bases and V by 4 bases; bases with no gene match: 9. Germline V CDR1 and CDR2: SEHNR, FQNEAQ (reference sequence). Here the CDR3 DNA reads TGTGCCAGCAGCTCGACAGACAGGGTTGTTGAAAAACTGTTTTTT. It codes for CASSSTDRVVEKLFF.

The V and J genes are TRBV7-3 and TRBJ1-1; TRBD1 matches 8 bases. Trimming took 1 base from V and 3 from J; bases not matched to a gene: 4. Germline loops: CDR1 SGHTA, CDR2 FQGTGA. The CDR3 is made up of 15 amino acids. The CDR3 region has the DNA TGTGCCAGCAGCTTAAAGGCCAGGGGGCACACTGAAGCTTTCTTT. Translation gives CASSLKARGHTEAFF.

The chain carries TRBV5-4 and TRBJ1-3, with 10 bases lining up with TRBD1. V was pared by 4 bases and J by 4 bases, with 5 bases of the junction left unmatched. CDR1 is SGHNT, CDR2 YYREEE, per germline (reference sequence). The CDR3 is made up of 15 amino acids. CDR3 sequence (DNA): TGTGCCAGCAGCCCAGGACAGGGGGACGGAAACACCATATATTTT. Translation: CASSPGQGDGNTIYF.

Here the CDR3 reads CASSQEQGPYGYTF. Written as DNA, the CDR3 is TGCGCCAGCAGCCAAGAACAGGGGCCCTATGGCTACACCTTC. The gene calls are TRBV4-1 and TRBJ1-2; 7 bases line up with TRBD1. CDR3 size: 14 residues. V lost 0 bases to trimming and J lost 4 bases; unmatched junction nucleotides: 2. Germline CDR1 and CDR2: MGHRA and YSYEKL.

Details on this clone: One end of the junction is discordant with germline, which a read error may explain. This sequence joins TRBV7-9 and TRBJ1-2; TRBD1 aligns across 12 bases. CDR1 and CDR2 from the germline V gene are SEHNR and FQNEAQ (reference sequence). The CDR3 extends over 16 amino acids. The CDR3 region is CSSSGTGGASNYGYTF. CDR3 DNA: TGTTCCAGCTCCGGGACAGGGGGCGCTTCTAACTATGGCTACACCTTC.

This rearrangement joins TRBV7-8 to TRBJ1-2, with 7 bases lining up with TRBD1. J was trimmed by 2 bases and V by 1 base; bases with no gene match: 7. This CDR3 spans 16 amino acids. The germline gives CDR1 SGHVS, CDR2 FQNEAQ. The CDR3 DNA follows: TGTGCCAGCAGCTTAGTAGGACAGGACATCAACTATGGCTACACCTTC. This translates into CASSLVGQDINYGYTF. The full variable domain, in which reference TRBV7-8 and TRBJ1-2 provide the parts outside the CDR3, is GAGVSQSPRYKVAKRGQDVALRCDPISGHVSLFWYQQALGQGPEFLTYFQNEAQLDKSGLPSDRFFAERPEGSVSTLKIQRTQQEDSAVYLCASSLVGQDINYGYTFGSGTRLTVV.

The V call is TRBV5-4, the J call TRBJ2-1, with a possible D match to TRBD2 (6 bases). Trimming left V 4 bases short and J 6 bases short, with 14 bases between. Per the germline V gene, CDR1 is SGHNT and CDR2 is YYREEE (reference sequence). The length of the CDR3 is 14 residues. The CDR3 bases are TGTGCCAGCAGCAATGCGGCTAGCGCCAATGAGCAGTTCTTC. This codes for CASSNAASANEQFF.

The chain links TRBV2 to TRBJ2-5, with 11 bases that match TRBD1. V shed 7 bases, J shed 5 bases, and the junction held 3 bases outside the gene matches. Per the germline V gene, CDR1 is SNHLY and CDR2 is FYNNEI. The CDR3 loop spans 13 amino acids. CDR3 loop: CASKDRGRETQYF. DNA of the CDR3: TGTGCCAGCAAGGACAGGGGGCGGGAGACCCAGTACTTC.

Only a few counts were recorded for this clone. The gene calls are TRBV10-3 and TRBJ1-1, with a tentative D call TRBD1 (6 bases). This CDR3 contains 13 residues. The V and J ends lost 6 bases and 5 bases respectively, with 13 bases between them. Germline CDR1 ENHRY, CDR2 SYGVKD. The CDR3 region has the DNA TGTGCCATCAGCCCGTCCAGGGGTACTGAAGCTTTCTTT. As protein: CAISPSRGTEAFF.

The chain is built from TRBV18 and TRBJ1-5; 8 nucleotides agree with TRBD1. This CDR3 comprises 17 residues. The germline CDR1 and CDR2 sequences are KGHSH and LQKENI. V lost 5 bases and J lost 0; bases outside the gene matches: 9. For the CDR3, the DNA is TGTGCCAGCTCATCTAAGGGACAGGAAAATAGCAATCAGCCCCAGCATTTT. Translating gives CASSSKGQENSNQPQHF.

The DNA of the CDR3 is TGTGCCAGCAGCTGGACTACTGAGACCCAGTACTTC. Its translation: CASSWTTETQYF. V and J are TRBV5-4 and TRBJ2-5; perhaps TRBD2 as D (6 bases). The V and J ends lost 3 bases and 5 bases respectively, with 8 bases between them. CDR3 length: 12 amino acids. Germline CDR1 is SGHNT and CDR2 is YYREEE (reference sequence).

The chain employs TRBV5-1 and TRBJ2-1; 7 bases are shared with TRBD2. The CDR3 is 14 residues long. The germline V gene encodes CDR1 SGHRS and CDR2 YFSETQ. V lost 4 bases and J lost 8; bases outside the gene matches: 9. Written as DNA, the CDR3 is TGCGCCAGCAGCCAGACTGAGCGGGGCGATGAGCAGTTCTTC. Residues: CASSQTERGDEQFF.

The chain joins TRBV9 to TRBJ1-1; TRBD1 matches at 8 bases. There are 13 residues in the CDR3. Germline assignment: CDR1 SGDLS and CDR2 YYNGEE. Trimming cost V 3 bases and J 4 bases; bases outside gene matches: 2. In DNA form, the CDR3 reads TGTGCCAGCAGCGGCACAGGGGGCACTGAAGCTTTCTTT. Translated, it gives CASSGTGGTEAFF.

This chain uses TRBV4-3 with TRBJ2-1; D call uncertain. Germline V gene data show CDR1 as LGHNA and CDR2 as YSLEER. V was clipped by 0 bases and J by 0 bases, with 9 bases between them. The CDR3 is 16 amino acids. The CDR3 region has the DNA TGCGCCAGCAGCCAAGATCTAGAAAGCTCCTACAATGAGCAGTTCTTC. This codes for CASSQDLESSYNEQFF.

This chain uses TRBV4-3 with TRBJ2-2; 9 positions agree with TRBD2. Germline CDR1 and CDR2: LGHNA and YSLEER. Trimming at V came to 0 bases and at J to 0 bases, leaving 8 bases not matched to a gene. CDR3 size: 19 residues. CDR3 DNA: TGCGCCAGCAGCCAAGAGTGGGCGGGAGGGTTCGCGAACACCGGGGAGCTGTTTTTT. Encoded protein: CASSQEWAGGFANTGELFF.

The chain combines TRBV9 with TRBJ2-3; the match to TRBD2 covers 8 bases. The CDR3 spans 16 residues. Trimming took 0 bases from V and 3 from J; bases not matched to a gene: 6. Germline-derived CDR1 and CDR2 are SGDLS and YYNGEE. The chain's CDR3 is CASSVDAGGWTDTQYF. In nucleotides, the CDR3 is TGTGCCAGCAGCGTAGACGCGGGAGGATGGACAGATACGCAGTATTTT.

The rearrangement uses TRBV7-9 and TRBJ2-3; TRBD2 is a possible D gene (5 bases). V shed 1 base and J shed 0 bases, with 11 bases lying between them. The CDR3 is 16 amino acids. Germline V gene sequence: CDR1 SEHNR, CDR2 FQNEAQ (reference sequence). The CDR3 bases are TGTGCCAGCAGCTTAGGGACTGACCCCAGCACAGATACGCAGTATTTT. It translates to CASSLGTDPSTDTQYF.

The chain is built from TRBV19 and TRBJ1-2; 8 bases line up with TRBD1. CDR3 size: 15 residues. The ends lost 8 bases at V and 6 bases at J; junction bases unmatched: 14. Germline-derived CDR1 and CDR2 are LNHDA and SQIVND (reference sequence). CDR3 bases: TGTGCCAGTCACCCCAGGGGGCAGGAAAGAAATGGCTACACCTTC. This codes for CASHPRGQERNGYTF.

V gene TRBV9 combines with J gene TRBJ1-2, with 9 positions matching TRBD1. Germline V gene data show CDR1 as SGDLS and CDR2 as YYNGEE. The J segment lost 4 bases and the V segment lost 4 bases, leaving 11 bases of the junction unmatched. The CDR3 totals 16 residues. The CDR3 sequence: CASSPEGTGLFYGYTF. For the CDR3, the DNA is TGTGCCAGCAGCCCCGAGGGGACAGGGTTATTCTATGGCTACACCTTC.

There are a few counts of this clone. The V gene is TRBV28, the J gene TRBJ2-7; the match to TRBD2 covers 10 bases. CDR3 size: 13 residues. V dropped 8 bases and J dropped 0; count of bases not matched to a gene: 1. In germline, CDR1 is MDHEN, CDR2 SYDVKM. The CDR3 sequence: CASSSGSSYEQYF. CDR3 nucleotide sequence: TGTGCCAGCTCTAGCGGGAGCTCCTACGAGCAGTACTTC.

The chain employs TRBV7-8 and TRBJ2-1; D is perhaps TRBD2 (7 bases). Germline V CDR1 and CDR2: SGHVS, FQNEAQ. V was clipped by 3 bases and J by 8 bases, with 14 bases between them. The length of the CDR3 is 14 residues. The CDR3 DNA sequence: TGTGCCAGCAGCTTTGGTCCGGGGGGCTATGAGCAGTTCTTC. Protein sequence: CASSFGPGGYEQFF.

The chain recombines TRBV7-9 with TRBJ1-1; D unresolved. V shed 5 bases and J shed 6 bases, with 7 bases lying between them. The CDR3 spans 11 residues. The germline gives CDR1 SEHNR, CDR2 FQNEAQ (reference sequence). Here the CDR3 DNA reads TGTGCCAGCAGCCCCCCCTCTGAAGCTTTCTTT. Protein product: CASSPPSEAFF.

The chain is built from TRBV19 and TRBJ2-1, with TRBD2 matching over 7 bases. CDR1 LNHDA and CDR2 SQIVND come from the germline V gene (reference sequence). The CDR3 loop spans 12 amino acids. The junction had 9 bases not matched to a gene; V was cut back by 4 bases and J by 15 bases. The CDR3: CASSSGAGARFF. In nucleotides, the CDR3 is TGTGCCAGTAGTAGCGGGGCGGGAGCGCGGTTCTTC.